This entry lists 21 T cell receptor beta chains sequenced from one sample in a study of shared clonotypes between healthy human individuals. Data came from immunoSEQ multiplex PCR; TCRdb stores just in-frame clones and leaves some out. Of more than 2,000,000 clones in the sample, approximately 94% were seen once. The specimen was naive CD4+ T cells sorted from blood. Noted subset: CD45RA+ positively selected. These TCRs come from a young man in good health.

The rearrangement uses TRBV2 and TRBJ1-5; D is uncertain. V dropped 3 bases and J dropped 4 bases, with 7 bases sitting between them. In germline, CDR1 is SNHLY, CDR2 FYNNEI. This CDR3 region has 13 residues. The chain's CDR3 is CASSDLPNQPQHF. The CDR3 nucleotides are TGTGCCAGCAGTGATTTGCCGAATCAGCCCCAGCATTTT.

The chain joins TRBV11-1 to TRBJ2-2, with 8 bases fitting TRBD1. Trimming cost V 3 bases and J 4 bases; bases outside gene matches: 10. In germline, CDR1 is SGHAT, CDR2 FQDESV (reference sequence). The CDR3 covers 17 residues. CDR3: CASSFQPTGVSTGELFF. The CDR3 nucleotides are TGTGCCAGCAGCTTCCAACCGACAGGGGTGAGCACCGGGGAGCTGTTTTTT.

The CDR3 sequence: CATSRDQVAATSEQYF. The CDR3 coding sequence is TGTGCCACCAGCAGAGATCAGGTAGCGGCGACTTCCGAGCAGTACTTC. The chain is built from TRBV15 and TRBJ2-7; the D gene is possibly TRBD2 (6 bases). The germline V gene encodes CDR1 LNHNV and CDR2 YYDKDF (reference sequence). Trimming cost V 0 bases and J 6 bases, with 18 bases left between them. The CDR3 is made up of 16 amino acids.

The chain recombines TRBV5-1 with TRBJ2-1; TRBD1 is a possible D gene (6 bases). Germline V lookup: CDR1 SGHRS, CDR2 YFSETQ. The CDR3 length is 14 residues. Trimming left V 3 bases short and J 6 bases short, with 13 bases between. CDR3 loop: CASSSGRGVNEQFF. Written as DNA, the CDR3 is TGCGCCAGCAGCTCAGGCAGGGGAGTCAATGAGCAGTTCTTC.

This clone came up a few times. The V gene is TRBV7-9, the J gene TRBJ1-4; TRBD1 might be the D (5 bases). Germline CDR1 and CDR2: SEHNR and FQNEAQ (reference sequence). The CDR3 sequence is 14 residues long. V gave up 5 bases and J gave up 5 bases, with 12 bases separating them. This CDR3 is CASSTRGGNEKLFF. As DNA, the CDR3 is TGTGCCAGCAGCACAAGGGGAGGCAATGAAAAACTGTTTTTT. Based on the CDR3 plus reference TRBV7-9 and TRBJ1-4, the full variable domain is DTGVSQNPRHKITKRGQNVTFRCDPISEHNRLYWYRQTLGQGPEFLTYFQNEAQLEKSRLLSDRFSAERPKGSFSTLEIQRTEQGDSAMYLCASSTRGGNEKLFFGSGTQLSVL.

The CDR3 DNA sequence: TGTGCCAGCAGCTTGGACGGCCAAGAGACCCAGTACTTC. Its protein is CASSLDGQETQYF. The chain joins TRBV11-3 to TRBJ2-5; D is unclear. Trimming left V 3 bases short and J 1 base short, with 6 bases between. The CDR3 spans 13 residues. From germline, CDR1 is SGHNT and CDR2 YENEEA.

This sequence joins TRBV5-4 and TRBJ1-1; tentative D call: TRBD1 (6 bases). CDR3 length: 15 amino acids. Germline V gene sequence: CDR1 SGHNT, CDR2 YYREEE (reference sequence). The germline V and J ends were trimmed by 2 bases and 1 base, with 12 bases remaining between them. The CDR3 DNA is TGTGCCAGCAGCTTAAGGGGGTTACCGAACACTGAAGCTTTCTTT. Its protein is CASSLRGLPNTEAFF. The whole variable domain, remainder taken from reference TRBV5-4 and TRBJ1-1, is ETGVTQSPTHLIKTRGQQVTLRCSSQSGHNTVSWYQQALGQGPQFIFQYYREEENGRGNFPPRFSGLQFPNYSSELNVNALELDDSALYLCASSLRGLPNTEAFFGQGTRLTVV.

The rearrangement links TRBV9 to TRBJ2-5; D perhaps matches TRBD2 (7 bases). The CDR3 loop spans 15 amino acids. The germline gives CDR1 SGDLS, CDR2 YYNGEE. V lost 3 bases to trimming and J lost 7 bases, with 19 bases between them. CDR3 sequence: CASSGAPAGASTQYF. As DNA, the CDR3 is TGTGCCAGCAGCGGCGCCCCCGCGGGGGCGTCGACCCAGTACTTC. Using reference TRBV9 and TRBJ2-5 for the parts outside the CDR3, the full variable domain is DSGVTQTPKHLITATGQRVTLRCSPRSGDLSVYWYQQSLDQGLQFLIQYYNGEERAKGNILERFSAQQFPDLHSELNLSSLELGDSALYFCASSGAPAGASTQYFGPGTRLLVL.

This chain uses TRBV28 with TRBJ1-4; no reliable D call. Germline V CDR1 and CDR2: MDHEN, SYDVKM. The CDR3 is 15 residues long. V was shortened by 2 bases and J by 7 bases, with 14 bases between the two germline ends. CDR3 in DNA: TGTGCCAGCAGTTTAATGGGGATGGAAGGTGAAAAACTGTTTTTT. It codes for CASSLMGMEGEKLFF.

The genes are TRBV11-2 and TRBJ2-5, with 7 bases aligning to TRBD2. Germline CDR1 is SGHAT and CDR2 is FQNNGV. J lost 4 bases, V lost 1 base, and 12 bases had no gene match. This CDR3 has 17 residues. CDR3 nucleotide sequence: TGTGCCAGCAGCTTAGGTACAGCGGGGCGGAGGTCAGAGACCCAGTACTTC. It is translated as CASSLGTAGRRSETQYF.

This clone was found a few times. This chain uses TRBV5-6 with TRBJ1-5; D is ambiguous. Germline V CDR1 and CDR2: SGHDT, YYEEEE. Trimming removed 4 bases at V and 4 bases at J, with 9 bases between. The CDR3 loop spans 13 amino acids. The CDR3 protein is CASSRAPNQPQHF. The CDR3 DNA reads as TGTGCCAGCAGCCGGGCACCGAATCAGCCCCAGCATTTT.

V is TRBV6-1 and J is TRBJ2-7; D possibly corresponds to TRBD2 (7 bases). Germline assignment: CDR1 MNHNS and CDR2 SASEGT. With 4 bases removed from V and 2 bases from J, the gap between germline ends came to 18 bases. There are 16 residues in the CDR3. CDR3 nucleotide sequence: TGTGCCAGCAGTGGTCACACAGGGAGGGAACCCTACGAGCAGTACTTC. This encodes CASSGHTGREPYEQYF.

This clone was recorded once. The J gene is TRBJ2-2, the V gene TRBV5-1; TRBD2 matches at 8 bases. This CDR3 is built from 15 residues. The germline V gene encodes CDR1 SGHRS and CDR2 YFSETQ. With 6 bases clipped from V and 5 bases from J, the junction kept 9 bases outside the gene matches. CDR3 coding DNA: TGCGCCAGCACCTCTACACTAGCGGCTACCGGGGAGCTGTTTTTT. Translated, it gives CASTSTLAATGELFF.

This sequence joins TRBV7-2 and TRBJ2-4, with D tentatively TRBD1 or TRBD2 (5 bases each). CDR1 is SGHTA, CDR2 FQGNSA, per germline. V was shortened by 5 bases and J by 8 bases, with 19 bases between the two germline ends. The CDR3 consists of 15 residues. CDR3 sequence: CASSPGAGATYIQYF. As DNA, the CDR3 is TGTGCCAGCAGCCCCGGGGCAGGCGCCACCTACATTCAGTACTTC. The entire variable domain, with the rest obtained from reference TRBV7-2 and TRBJ2-4, is as follows: GAGVSQSPSNKVTEKGKDVELRCDPISGHTALYWYRQSLGQGLEFLIYFQGNSAPDKSGLPSDRFSAERTGGSVSTLTIQRTQQEDSAVYLCASSPGAGATYIQYFGAGTRLSVL.

The CDR3 sequence is CASSSVGIASQETQYF. The CDR3 region has the DNA TGTGCCAGCAGCTCTGTGGGGATCGCCAGCCAAGAGACCCAGTACTTC. This chain connects TRBV7-2 to TRBJ2-5; D call uncertain. The CDR3 runs 16 residues. The V and J ends lost 4 bases and 1 base respectively, with 16 bases between them. Germline V lookup: CDR1 SGHTA, CDR2 FQGNSA.

V and J are TRBV18 and TRBJ2-7; D remains unclear. The CDR3 runs 14 residues. The germline gives CDR1 KGHSH, CDR2 LQKENI. With 6 bases removed from V and 0 bases from J, the gap between germline ends came to 12 bases. The CDR3 region has the DNA TGTGCCAGCTCCGCCCACAAGGGCTCCTACGAGCAGTACTTC. As protein: CASSAHKGSYEQYF.

The chain recombines TRBV7-9 with TRBJ2-5, with D possibly matching TRBD2 (6 bases). Germline-derived CDR1 and CDR2 are SEHNR and FQNEAQ (reference sequence). The V end was cut by 3 bases, the J end by 3 bases, with 20 bases between. The CDR3 has 17 residues. The CDR3 DNA reads TGTGCCAGCAGCTTCGTACGTAAGGGGACTGGTAAAGAGACCCAGTACTTC. Amino acid sequence: CASSFVRKGTGKETQYF.

The rearrangement uses TRBV5-4 and TRBJ2-1, with a weak D call TRBD1 (6 bases). V lost 4 bases and J 6 bases, leaving 11 bases between the germline ends. Germline CDR1 SGHNT, CDR2 YYREEE (reference sequence). The CDR3 is 13 residues long. CDR3 DNA: TGTGCCAGCAGCCAACAGGACAGCAATGAGCAGTTCTTC. This sequence encodes CASSQQDSNEQFF. The whole variable domain, filled in from reference TRBV5-4 and TRBJ2-1, reads ETGVTQSPTHLIKTRGQQVTLRCSSQSGHNTVSWYQQALGQGPQFIFQYYREEENGRGNFPPRFSGLQFPNYSSELNVNALELDDSALYLCASSQQDSNEQFFGPGTRLTVL.

On this clone: The same CDR3 is also encoded by other DNA sequences in this sample. The CDR3 is CASSVGGFYGYTF. The CDR3 bases are TGTGCCAGCAGCGTAGGAGGGTTTTATGGCTACACCTTC. The chain recombines TRBV9 with TRBJ1-2; D remains ambiguous. CDR1 and CDR2 (germline): SGDLS, YYNGEE. This CDR3 is 13 amino acids long. V lost 0 bases and J lost 5, with 8 bases in between.

The chain carries TRBV5-4 and TRBJ2-7; unclear D gene. This CDR3 is built from 12 residues. The germline V and J ends were trimmed by 0 bases and 9 bases, with 10 bases remaining between them. Germline values: CDR1 SGHNT, CDR2 YYREEE (reference sequence). CDR3 amino acids: CASSLGPERQYF. The DNA of the CDR3 is TGTGCCAGCAGCTTGGGCCCCGAGCGGCAGTACTTC.

J is TRBJ2-7 and V is TRBV29-1; no clear D. Deletions cut 6 bases from V and 4 bases from J, with 13 bases between. The CDR3 sequence is 12 residues long. The V gene's germline CDR1 is SQVTM and CDR2 ANQGSEA. The CDR3 spells CSVKEDRYEQYF. CDR3 nucleotide sequence: TGCAGCGTCAAGGAAGATAGGTACGAGCAGTACTTC.